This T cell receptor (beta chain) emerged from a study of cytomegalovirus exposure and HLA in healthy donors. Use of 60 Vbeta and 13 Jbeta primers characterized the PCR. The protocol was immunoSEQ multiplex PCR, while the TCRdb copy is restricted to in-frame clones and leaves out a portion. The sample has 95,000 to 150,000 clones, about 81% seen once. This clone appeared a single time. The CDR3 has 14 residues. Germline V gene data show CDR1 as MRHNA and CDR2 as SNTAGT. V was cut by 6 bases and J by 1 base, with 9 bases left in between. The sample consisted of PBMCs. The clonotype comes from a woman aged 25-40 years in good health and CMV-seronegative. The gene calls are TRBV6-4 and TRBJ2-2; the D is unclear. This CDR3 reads CASSSTGNTGELFF. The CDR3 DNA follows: TGTGCCAGCAGCTCGACGGGGAACACCGGGGAGCTGTTTTTT.